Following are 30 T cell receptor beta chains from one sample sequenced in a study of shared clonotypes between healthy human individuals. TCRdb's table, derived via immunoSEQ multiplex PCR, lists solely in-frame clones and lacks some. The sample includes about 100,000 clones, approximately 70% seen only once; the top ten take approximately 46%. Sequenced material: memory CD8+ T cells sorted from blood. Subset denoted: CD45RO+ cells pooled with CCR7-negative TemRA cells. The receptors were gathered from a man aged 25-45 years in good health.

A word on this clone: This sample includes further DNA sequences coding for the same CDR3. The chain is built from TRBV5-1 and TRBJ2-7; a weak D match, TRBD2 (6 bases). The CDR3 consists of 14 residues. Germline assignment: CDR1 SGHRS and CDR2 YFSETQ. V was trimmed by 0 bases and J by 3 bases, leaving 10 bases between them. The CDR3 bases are TGCGCCAGCAGCTTGGGGGGAGGACGCTACGAGCAGTACTTC. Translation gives CASSLGGGRYEQYF. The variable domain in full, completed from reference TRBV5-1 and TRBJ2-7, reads KAGVTQTPRYLIKTRGQQVTLSCSPISGHRSVSWYQQTPGQGLQFLFEYFSETQRNKGNFPGRFSGRQFSNSRSEMNVSTLELGDSALYLCASSLGGGRYEQYFGPGTRLTVT.

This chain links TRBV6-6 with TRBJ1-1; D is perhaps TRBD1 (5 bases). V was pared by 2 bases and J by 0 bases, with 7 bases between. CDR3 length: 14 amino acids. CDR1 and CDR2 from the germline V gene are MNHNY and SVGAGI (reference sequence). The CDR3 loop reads CASSYRGLNTEAFF. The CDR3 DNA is TGTGCCAGCAGTTACCGGGGCTTGAACACTGAAGCTTTCTTT.

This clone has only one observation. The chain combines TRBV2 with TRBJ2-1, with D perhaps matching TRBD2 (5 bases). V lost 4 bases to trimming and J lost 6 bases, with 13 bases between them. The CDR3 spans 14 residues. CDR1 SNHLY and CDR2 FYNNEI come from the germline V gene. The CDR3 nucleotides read TGTGCCAGCAGTGCCAGAAGCGGTCTCAATGAGCAGTTCTTC. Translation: CASSARSGLNEQFF.

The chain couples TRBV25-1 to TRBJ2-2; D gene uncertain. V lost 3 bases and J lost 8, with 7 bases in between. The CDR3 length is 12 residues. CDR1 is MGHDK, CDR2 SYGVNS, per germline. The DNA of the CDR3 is TGTGCCAGCAGTGACCAAAGGGGGGAGCTGTTTTTT. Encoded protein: CASSDQRGELFF.

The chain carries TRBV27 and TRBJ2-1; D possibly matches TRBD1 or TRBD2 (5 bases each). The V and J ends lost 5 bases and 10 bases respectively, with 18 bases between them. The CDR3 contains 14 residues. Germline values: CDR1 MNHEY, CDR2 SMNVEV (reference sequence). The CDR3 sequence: CASSPPGPPGEQFF. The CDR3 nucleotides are TGTGCCAGCAGTCCCCCGGGACCACCCGGAGAGCAGTTCTTC.

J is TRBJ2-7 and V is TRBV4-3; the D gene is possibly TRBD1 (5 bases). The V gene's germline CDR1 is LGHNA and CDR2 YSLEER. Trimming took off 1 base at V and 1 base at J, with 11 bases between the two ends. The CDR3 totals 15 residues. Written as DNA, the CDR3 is TGCGCCAGCAGCCAAGGAGACAGAATTTCCTACGAGCAGTACTTC. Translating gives CASSQGDRISYEQYF.

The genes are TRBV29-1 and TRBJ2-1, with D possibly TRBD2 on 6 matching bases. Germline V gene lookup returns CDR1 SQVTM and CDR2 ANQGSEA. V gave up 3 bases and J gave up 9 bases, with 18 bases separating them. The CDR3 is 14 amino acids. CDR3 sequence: CSVERIGLLGEQFF. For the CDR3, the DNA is TGCAGCGTTGAGCGAATTGGACTACTGGGTGAGCAGTTCTTC.

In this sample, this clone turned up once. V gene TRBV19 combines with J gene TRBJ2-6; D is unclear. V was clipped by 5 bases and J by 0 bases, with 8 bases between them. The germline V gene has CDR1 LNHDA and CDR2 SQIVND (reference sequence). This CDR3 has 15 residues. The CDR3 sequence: CASSRRTSGANVLTF. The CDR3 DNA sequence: TGTGCCAGTAGTCGCCGGACCTCTGGGGCCAACGTCCTGACTTTC.

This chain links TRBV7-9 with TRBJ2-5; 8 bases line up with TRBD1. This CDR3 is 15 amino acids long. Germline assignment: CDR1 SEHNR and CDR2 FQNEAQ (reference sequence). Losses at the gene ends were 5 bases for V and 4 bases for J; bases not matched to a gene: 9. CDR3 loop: CASSPGGAAVETQYF. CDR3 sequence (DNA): TGTGCCAGCAGCCCAGGGGGCGCCGCCGTAGAGACCCAGTACTTC.

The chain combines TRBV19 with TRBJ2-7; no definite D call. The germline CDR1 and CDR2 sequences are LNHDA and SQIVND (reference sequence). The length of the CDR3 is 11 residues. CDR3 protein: CALKGTYEQYF. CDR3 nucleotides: TGTGCACTGAAAGGTACCTACGAGCAGTACTTC.

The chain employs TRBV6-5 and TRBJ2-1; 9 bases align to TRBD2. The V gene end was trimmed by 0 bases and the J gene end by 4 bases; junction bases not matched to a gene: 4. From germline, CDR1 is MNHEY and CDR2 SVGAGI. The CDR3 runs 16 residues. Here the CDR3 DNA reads TGTGCCAGCAGTTACTCGCGGGAGGGCCAGTACAATGAGCAGTTCTTC. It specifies CASSYSREGQYNEQFF.

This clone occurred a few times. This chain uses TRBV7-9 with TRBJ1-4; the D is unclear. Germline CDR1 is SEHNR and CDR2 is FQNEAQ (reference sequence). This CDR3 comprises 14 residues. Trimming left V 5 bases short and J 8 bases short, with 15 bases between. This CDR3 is CASSSRVLREKLFF. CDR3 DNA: TGTGCCAGCAGCAGCCGGGTCCTGCGGGAAAAACTGTTTTTT.

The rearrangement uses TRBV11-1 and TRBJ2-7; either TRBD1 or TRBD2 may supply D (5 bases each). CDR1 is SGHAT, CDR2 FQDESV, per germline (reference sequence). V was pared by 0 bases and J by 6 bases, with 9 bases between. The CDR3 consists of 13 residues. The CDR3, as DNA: TGTGCCAGCAGCTTAGCGGGGGTTGGCGAGCAGTACTTC. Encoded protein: CASSLAGVGEQYF.

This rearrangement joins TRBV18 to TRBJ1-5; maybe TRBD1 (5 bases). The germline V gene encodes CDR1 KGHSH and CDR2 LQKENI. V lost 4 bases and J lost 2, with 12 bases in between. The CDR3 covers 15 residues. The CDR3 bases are TGTGCCAGCTCACGGTTGGGGGGGGGCAATCAGCCCCAGCATTTT. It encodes CASSRLGGGNQPQHF. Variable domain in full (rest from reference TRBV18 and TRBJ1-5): NAGVMQNPRHLVRRRGQEARLRCSPMKGHSHVYWYRQLPEEGLKFMVYLQKENIIDESGMPKERFSAEFPKEGPSILRIQQVVRGDSAAYFCASSRLGGGNQPQHFGDGTRLSIL.

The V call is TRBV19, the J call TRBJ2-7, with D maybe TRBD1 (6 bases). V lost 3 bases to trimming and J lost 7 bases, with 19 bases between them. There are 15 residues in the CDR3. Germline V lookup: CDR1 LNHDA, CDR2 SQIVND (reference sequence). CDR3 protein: CASSISGVEYYEQYF. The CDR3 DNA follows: TGTGCCAGTAGTATCTCAGGGGTAGAGTACTATGAGCAGTACTTC.

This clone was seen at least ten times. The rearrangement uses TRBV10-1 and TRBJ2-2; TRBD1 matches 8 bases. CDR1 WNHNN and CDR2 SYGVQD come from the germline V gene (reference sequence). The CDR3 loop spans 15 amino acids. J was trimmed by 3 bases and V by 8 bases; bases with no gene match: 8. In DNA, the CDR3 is TGCGCCAGCGGGGAGGACAGGGATTACACCGGGGAGCTGTTTTTT. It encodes CASGEDRDYTGELFF.

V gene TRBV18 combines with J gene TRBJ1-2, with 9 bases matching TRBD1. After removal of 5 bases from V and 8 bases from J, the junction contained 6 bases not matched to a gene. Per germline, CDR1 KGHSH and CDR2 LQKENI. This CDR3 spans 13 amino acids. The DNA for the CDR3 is TGTGCCAGCTCAACGGGACAGGGTGGAGGCTACACCTTC. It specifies CASSTGQGGGYTF.

The CDR3: CASSLAHREAYEQYF. The CDR3 DNA follows: TGTGCCAGCAGCTTAGCGCACAGGGAGGCCTACGAGCAGTACTTC. V usage is TRBV7-9 and J usage is TRBJ2-7, with D perhaps assigned TRBD1 or TRBD2 (6 bases each). In germline, CDR1 is SEHNR, CDR2 FQNEAQ (reference sequence). This CDR3 has 15 residues. The V gene lost 0 bases and the J gene lost 2 bases, with 11 bases spanning the gap.

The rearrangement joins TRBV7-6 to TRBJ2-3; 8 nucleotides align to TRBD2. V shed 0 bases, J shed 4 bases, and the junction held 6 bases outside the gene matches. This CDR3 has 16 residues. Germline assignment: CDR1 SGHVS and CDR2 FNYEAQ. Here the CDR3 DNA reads TGTGCCAGCAGCTTAGCGATTAGCGGGATCCCAGATACGCAGTATTTT. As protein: CASSLAISGIPDTQYF.

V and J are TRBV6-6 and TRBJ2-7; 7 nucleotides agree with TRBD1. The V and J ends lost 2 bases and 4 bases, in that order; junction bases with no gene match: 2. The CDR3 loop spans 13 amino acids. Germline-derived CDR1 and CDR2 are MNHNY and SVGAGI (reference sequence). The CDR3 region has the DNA TGTGCCAGCAGTTACCGGGACAGTTACGAGCAGTACTTC. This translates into CASSYRDSYEQYF.

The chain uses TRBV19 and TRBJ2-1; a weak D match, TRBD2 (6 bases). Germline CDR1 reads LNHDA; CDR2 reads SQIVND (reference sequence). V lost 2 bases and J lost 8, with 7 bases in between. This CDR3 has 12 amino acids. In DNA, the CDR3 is TGTGCCAGTAGTATATGGGGGGATGAGCAGTTCTTC. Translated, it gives CASSIWGDEQFF.

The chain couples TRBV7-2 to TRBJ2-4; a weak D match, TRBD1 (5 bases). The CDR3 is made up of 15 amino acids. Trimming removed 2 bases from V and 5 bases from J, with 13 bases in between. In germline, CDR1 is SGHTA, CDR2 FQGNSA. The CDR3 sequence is CASSLRLQTENIQYF. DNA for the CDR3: TGTGCCAGCAGCTTAAGGTTGCAGACAGAAAACATTCAGTACTTC.

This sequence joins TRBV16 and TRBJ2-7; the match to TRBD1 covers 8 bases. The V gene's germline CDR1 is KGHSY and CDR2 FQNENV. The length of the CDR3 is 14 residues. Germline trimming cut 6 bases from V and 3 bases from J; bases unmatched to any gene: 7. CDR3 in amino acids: CASRDGDRIYEQYF. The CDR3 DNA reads TGTGCCAGCAGGGACGGGGACAGGATCTACGAGCAGTACTTC.

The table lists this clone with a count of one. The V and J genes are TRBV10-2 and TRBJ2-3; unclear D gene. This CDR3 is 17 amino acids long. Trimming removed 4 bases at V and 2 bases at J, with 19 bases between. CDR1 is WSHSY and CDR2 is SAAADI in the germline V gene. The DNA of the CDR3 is TGCGCCAGCAGTGGTTATCCTAGTCTACTTCTCACAGATACGCAGTATTTT. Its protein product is CASSGYPSLLLTDTQYF.

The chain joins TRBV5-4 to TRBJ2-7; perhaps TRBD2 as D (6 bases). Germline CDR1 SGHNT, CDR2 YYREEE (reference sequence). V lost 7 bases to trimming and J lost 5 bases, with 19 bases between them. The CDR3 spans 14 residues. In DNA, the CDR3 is TGTGCCAGCGCCGCCGGGGGTAGCGGAAACGAGCAGTACTTC. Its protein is CASAAGGSGNEQYF.

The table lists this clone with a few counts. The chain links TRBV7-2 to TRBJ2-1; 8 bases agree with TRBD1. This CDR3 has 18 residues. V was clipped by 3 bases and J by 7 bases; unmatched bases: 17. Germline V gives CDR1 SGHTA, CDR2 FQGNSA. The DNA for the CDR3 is TGTGCCAGCAGCTTCACCGGGACAGGCATGGGTACGCAAAATGAGCAGTTCTTC. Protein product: CASSFTGTGMGTQNEQFF.

For the CDR3, the DNA is TGTGCCAGCAGCTTAAACCCCGGACCCCCGACTTCCTACAATGAGCAGTTCTTC. Protein sequence: CASSLNPGPPTSYNEQFF. This sequence joins TRBV7-8 and TRBJ2-1, with D unresolved. The germline V and J ends were trimmed by 2 bases and 1 base, with 18 bases remaining between them. Germline CDR1 is SGHVS and CDR2 is FQNEAQ. This CDR3 contains 18 residues.

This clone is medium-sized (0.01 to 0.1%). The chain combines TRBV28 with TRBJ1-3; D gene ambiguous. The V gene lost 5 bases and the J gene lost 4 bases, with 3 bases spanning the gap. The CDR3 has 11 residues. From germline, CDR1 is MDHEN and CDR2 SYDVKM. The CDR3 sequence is CASSLGNTIYF. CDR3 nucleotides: TGTGCCAGCAGTCTCGGAAACACCATATATTTT.

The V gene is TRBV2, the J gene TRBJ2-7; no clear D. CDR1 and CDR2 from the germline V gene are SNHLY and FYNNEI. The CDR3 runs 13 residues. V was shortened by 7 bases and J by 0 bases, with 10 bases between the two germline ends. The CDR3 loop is CASNGVGSYEQYF. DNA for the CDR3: TGTGCCAGCAATGGGGTAGGCTCCTACGAGCAGTACTTC.

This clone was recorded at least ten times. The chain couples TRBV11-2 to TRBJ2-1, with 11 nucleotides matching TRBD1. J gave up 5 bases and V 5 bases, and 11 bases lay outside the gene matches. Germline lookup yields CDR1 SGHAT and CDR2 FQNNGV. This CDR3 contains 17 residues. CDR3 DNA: TGTGCCAGCAGCAAGCGGACAGGGGGCCCGGGGGACAATGAGCAGTTCTTC. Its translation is CASSKRTGGPGDNEQFF.